The sample holds one count of the clone carrying this TCR beta chain. Clones were read by immunoSEQ multiplex PCR, and TCRdb kept only the in-frame ones, dropping some. The sample shows about 400,000 clones, about nine tenths of them seen only once. The sample comes from a study of Ad26.COV2.S vaccination and SARS-CoV-2 variants. The V end lost 5 bases, the J end lost 2 bases, and 4 bases lay between the germline ends. This CDR3 has 12 residues. CDR1 and CDR2 from the germline V gene are MGHRA and YSYEKL. Treatment given: over 15 received Ad26.COV2.S at low or high dose, single or two shots; 5 received placebo; per-sample allocation not given. Collection of the samples took place on day 63 after the first injection of vaccine or placebo.

The chain has TRBV4-1 and TRBJ1-5; no definite D call. Sequenced material: peripheral blood, taken in a trial of Ad26.COV2.S vaccine versus placebo. The source of this sequence is a person between 18 and 65 years old who received the Ad26.COV2.S COVID-19 vaccine or a placebo. Here the CDR3 DNA reads TGCGCCAGCAGCTCCGGCAATCAGCCCCAGCATTTT. It is translated as CASSSGNQPQHF.